Sequencing of this T cell receptor beta chain was carried out in a study of blood T cell repertoires in COVID-19. The CDR3 contains 14 residues. V shed 5 bases and J shed 5 bases, with 10 bases lying between them. Looked up from germline, CDR1 is SGHAT and CDR2 is FQDESV (reference sequence). In the case of this clone: The sample contains more than one DNA sequence encoding this CDR3.

Using immunoSEQ multiplex PCR, the repertoire was profiled, and TCRdb retains in-frame clones only, with some absent. Seen here are around 110,000 clones, over 60% observed once, and the top ten hold around 6.2%. Seattle's cohort entered during active infection and was followed longitudinally. The sequencing input was peripheral blood. The chain joins TRBV11-1 to TRBJ1-6; no clear D gene. The TCR comes from an elderly man with COVID-19, enrolled during active disease. This CDR3 is CASSRTGNNSPLHF. The CDR3 DNA follows: TGTGCCAGCAGCCGGACGGGAAATAATTCACCCCTCCACTTT.